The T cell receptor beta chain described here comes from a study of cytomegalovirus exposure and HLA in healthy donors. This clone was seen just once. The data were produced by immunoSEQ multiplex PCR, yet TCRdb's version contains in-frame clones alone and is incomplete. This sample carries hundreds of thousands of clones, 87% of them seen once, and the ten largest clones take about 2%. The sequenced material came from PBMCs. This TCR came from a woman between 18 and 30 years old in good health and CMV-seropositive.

The CDR3 sequence: CASSFTGAGVTQYF. The CDR3, as DNA: TGTGCCAGCAGTTTTACAGGGGCCGGGGTGACCCAGTACTTC. This chain uses TRBV27 with TRBJ2-5; 7 bases are a match to TRBD1. This CDR3 spans 14 amino acids. J lost 7 bases, V lost 3 bases, and 8 bases had no gene match. Looked up from germline, CDR1 is MNHEY and CDR2 is SMNVEV (reference sequence).